This paragraph reports one TCR beta chain. This specimen belongs to a study of control samples from healthy donors and cancer patients. Assay: immunoSEQ multiplex PCR; the TCRdb copy retains only in-frame clones and omits some. The sample yields 250,000 to 300,000 clones, roughly 80% seen once. V trimming: 2 bases; J trimming: 2 bases; junction bases outside the gene matches: 3. The CDR3 loop spans 15 amino acids. Germline V lookup: CDR1 SGDLS, CDR2 YYNGEE. The chain has TRBV9 and TRBJ2-5; TRBD2 agrees at 10 bases. This clonotype originated in a woman in her sixties with lung cancer. The sample comprised PBMCs. The CDR3 region is CASSVSSGGQETQYF. DNA of the CDR3: TGTGCCAGCAGCGTTTCTAGCGGGGGTCAAGAGACCCAGTACTTC.